The rows below give T cell receptor beta chains drawn from one sample of a study of Graves' ophthalmopathy and Graves' hyperthyroidism. TCRdb itself ran the multiplex PCR reads through MiXCR, one entry per CDR3 protein. The data show about 160,000 distinct CDR3 sequences, with less than 45% seen just once and roughly 6% held by the top ten. Sequencing was performed on peripheral blood. The receptors originated from a woman between 40 and 55 years old with Graves' ophthalmopathy. The CDR3 runs from the conserved cysteine through the conserved F or W. The D gene is left open where the match is weak. Expanded clones are given a class, and other clones once, few, many or no size at all.

d_call: TRBD1
clone_size: .
v_call: TRBV30
j_call: TRBJ1-2
cdr3_aa: CAWMYRDRESRGYTF
cdr3_nt: TGTGCCTGGATGTACCGGGACAGGGAATCTCGCGGCTACACCTTC

d_call: TRBD2
clone_size: many
v_call: TRBV7-2
j_call: TRBJ2-5
cdr3_aa: CASSSAGTKGTETQYF
cdr3_nt: TGTGCCAGCAGCTCGGCCGGGACTAAAGGGACGGAGACCCAGTACTTC

d_call: .
clone_size: .
v_call: TRBV5-1
j_call: TRBJ1-1
cdr3_aa: CASSTRTGQAFF
cdr3_nt: TGCGCCAGCAGCACAAGGACCGGGCAAGCTTTCTTT

d_call: .
clone_size: many
v_call: TRBV5-5
j_call: TRBJ2-7
cdr3_aa: CASSSITGSGPYEQYF
cdr3_nt: TGTGCCAGCAGCTCGATAACCGGGTCCGGCCCCTACGAGCAGTACTTC

d_call: TRBD1
clone_size: many
v_call: TRBV6-2/TRBV6-3
j_call: TRBJ1-1
cdr3_aa: CASSRGDRGTEAFF
cdr3_nt: TGTGCCAGCAGTCGAGGGGACAGGGGCACTGAAGCTTTCTTT

d_call: .
clone_size: .
v_call: TRBV6-1
j_call: TRBJ1-1
cdr3_aa: CASIRGTLSEAFF
cdr3_nt: TGTGCCAGCATTCGGGGCACTCTGAGCGAAGCTTTCTTT

d_call: TRBD1
clone_size: many
v_call: TRBV11-1
j_call: TRBJ2-5
cdr3_aa: CASSQRQGAETQYF
cdr3_nt: TGTGCCAGCAGCCAACGACAGGGGGCAGAGACCCAGTACTTC

d_call: TRBD1
clone_size: many
v_call: TRBV20-1
j_call: TRBJ1-1
cdr3_aa: CSATQGVSATEAFF
cdr3_nt: TGCAGTGCTACACAGGGGGTATCTGCCACTGAAGCTTTCTTT

d_call: .
clone_size: many
v_call: TRBV6-5
j_call: TRBJ2-2
cdr3_aa: CASILTGNTGELFF
cdr3_nt: TGTGCCAGCATTTTGACAGGGAACACCGGGGAGCTGTTTTTT

d_call: TRBD2
clone_size: .
v_call: TRBV4-1
j_call: TRBJ2-7
cdr3_aa: CANSLTSGGSYEQYF
cdr3_nt: TGCGCCAACAGCCTGACTAGCGGGGGTTCCTACGAGCAGTACTTC

d_call: .
clone_size: many
v_call: TRBV28
j_call: TRBJ1-1
cdr3_aa: CASSYSTTEAFF
cdr3_nt: TGTGCCAGCAGTTACAGTACTACTGAAGCTTTCTTT

d_call: .
clone_size: many
v_call: TRBV27
j_call: TRBJ1-5
cdr3_aa: CASSLKGSPSNQPQHF
cdr3_nt: TGTGCCAGCAGTTTAAAAGGATCCCCTAGCAATCAGCCCCAGCATTTT

d_call: .
clone_size: many
v_call: TRBV19
j_call: TRBJ1-1
cdr3_aa: CASTTRAIMNTEAFF
cdr3_nt: TGTGCCAGTACGACCAGGGCTATCATGAACACTGAAGCTTTCTTT

d_call: .
clone_size: .
v_call: TRBV6-1
j_call: TRBJ2-7
cdr3_aa: CASSDGGGNSYEQYF
cdr3_nt: TGTGCCAGCAGTGACGGTGGCGGGAACTCCTACGAGCAGTACTTC

d_call: .
clone_size: .
v_call: TRBV11-3
j_call: TRBJ2-2
cdr3_aa: CASSSRGDGELFF
cdr3_nt: TGTGCCAGCAGCAGCAGGGGCGACGGGGAGCTGTTTTTT

d_call: .
clone_size: .
v_call: TRBV5-1
j_call: TRBJ1-1
cdr3_aa: CASSPTIGQSNTEAFF
cdr3_nt: TGCGCCAGCAGCCCTACGATAGGACAGAGTAACACTGAAGCTTTCTTT

d_call: TRBD2
clone_size: .
v_call: TRBV2
j_call: TRBJ2-7
cdr3_aa: CASSEAGGPDEQYF
cdr3_nt: TGTGCCAGCAGTGAGGCGGGAGGGCCTGACGAGCAGTACTTC

d_call: .
clone_size: many
v_call: TRBV6-2/TRBV6-3
j_call: TRBJ1-2
cdr3_aa: CASSYVVRTYYGYTF
cdr3_nt: TGTGCCAGCAGTTACGTCGTCAGAACATACTATGGCTACACCTTC

d_call: .
clone_size: many
v_call: TRBV11-2
j_call: TRBJ2-7
cdr3_aa: CASSLDRQGHYEQYF
cdr3_nt: TGTGCCAGCAGCTTAGATCGGCAGGGGCACTACGAGCAGTACTTC

d_call: .
clone_size: many
v_call: TRBV10-3
j_call: TRBJ1-6
cdr3_aa: CAISDEGFYNSPLHF
cdr3_nt: TGTGCCATCTCCGACGAAGGCTTCTATAATTCACCCCTCCACTTT

d_call: TRBD1
clone_size: few
v_call: TRBV6-2/TRBV6-3
j_call: TRBJ1-1
cdr3_aa: CASRQTGTGAEAFF
cdr3_nt: TGTGCCAGCAGGCAAACCGGGACAGGTGCTGAAGCTTTCTTT

d_call: .
clone_size: few
v_call: TRBV6-4
j_call: TRBJ2-2
cdr3_aa: CASSGTRSTGELFF
cdr3_nt: TGTGCCAGCAGTGGGACTCGTAGCACCGGGGAGCTGTTTTTT

d_call: .
clone_size: .
v_call: TRBV6-1
j_call: TRBJ2-5
cdr3_aa: CASSDWVVRRDHQETQYF
cdr3_nt: TGTGCCAGCAGTGATTGGGTTGTCAGGCGGGATCACCAAGAGACCCAGTACTTC

d_call: .
clone_size: .
v_call: TRBV28
j_call: TRBJ2-7
cdr3_aa: CASSLPARGEQYF
cdr3_nt: TGTGCCAGCAGTTTACCGGCTAGGGGCGAGCAGTACTTC

d_call: TRBD1
clone_size: .
v_call: TRBV27
j_call: TRBJ2-7
cdr3_aa: CASSPSGQGSYEQYF
cdr3_nt: TGTGCCAGCAGTCCATCAGGACAGGGCTCCTACGAGCAGTACTTC

d_call: .
clone_size: few
v_call: TRBV6-5
j_call: TRBJ1-6
cdr3_aa: CASSYSDRNNSPLHF
cdr3_nt: TGTGCCAGCAGTTACTCCGACAGAAATAATTCACCCCTCCACTTT

d_call: TRBD1
clone_size: many
v_call: TRBV12-3/TRBV12-4
j_call: TRBJ1-5
cdr3_aa: CASSRTGPNQPQHF
cdr3_nt: TGTGCCAGCAGCCGGACAGGGCCAAATCAGCCCCAGCATTTT

d_call: .
clone_size: .
v_call: TRBV6-2/TRBV6-3
j_call: TRBJ2-7
cdr3_aa: CASSQGEVYYEQYF
cdr3_nt: TGTGCCAGCAGCCAGGGAGAGGTCTACTACGAGCAGTACTTC

d_call: TRBD1
clone_size: many
v_call: TRBV7-8
j_call: TRBJ1-2
cdr3_aa: CASSPSGGSNYGYTF
cdr3_nt: TGTGCCAGCAGCCCATCAGGGGGATCTAACTATGGCTACACCTTC

d_call: .
clone_size: .
v_call: TRBV12-3/TRBV12-4
j_call: TRBJ1-5
cdr3_aa: CASSFVFGVWGNQPQHF
cdr3_nt: TGTGCCAGCAGTTTTGTTTTCGGGGTTTGGGGGAATCAGCCCCAGCATTTT

d_call: .
clone_size: many
v_call: TRBV15
j_call: TRBJ1-1
cdr3_aa: CATSRGGVDGVTEAFF
cdr3_nt: TGTGCCACCAGCAGAGGGGGAGTAGACGGGGTCACTGAAGCTTTCTTT

d_call: .
clone_size: .
v_call: TRBV12-3/TRBV12-4
j_call: TRBJ1-6
cdr3_aa: CASSLEGDYSPLHF
cdr3_nt: TGTGCCAGCAGTTTGGAGGGTGATTATTCACCCCTCCACTTT

d_call: .
clone_size: .
v_call: TRBV6-1
j_call: TRBJ2-5
cdr3_aa: CASSETRETQYF
cdr3_nt: TGTGCCAGCAGTGAAACGAGGGAGACCCAGTACTTC

d_call: .
clone_size: many
v_call: TRBV28
j_call: TRBJ1-1
cdr3_aa: CASSPFRTEAFF
cdr3_nt: TGTGCCAGCAGTCCATTTCGAACTGAAGCTTTCTTT

d_call: .
clone_size: few
v_call: TRBV7-2
j_call: TRBJ2-5
cdr3_aa: CASSPPWAQETQYF
cdr3_nt: TGTGCCAGCAGCCCGCCCTGGGCCCAAGAGACCCAGTACTTC

d_call: TRBD2
clone_size: .
v_call: TRBV7-3
j_call: TRBJ2-7
cdr3_aa: CASSTSGGLYEQYF
cdr3_nt: TGTGCCAGCAGTACTAGCGGAGGTCTTTACGAGCAGTACTTC

d_call: TRBD1
clone_size: .
v_call: TRBV28
j_call: TRBJ1-2
cdr3_aa: CASSKTGGIGYTF
cdr3_nt: TGTGCCAGCAGTAAAACAGGGGGTATTGGCTACACCTTC

d_call: .
clone_size: many
v_call: TRBV28
j_call: TRBJ1-5
cdr3_aa: CASSLVGRDNQPQHF
cdr3_nt: TGTGCCAGCAGTTTAGTTGGGCGGGACAATCAGCCCCAGCATTTT

d_call: .
clone_size: many
v_call: TRBV5-8
j_call: TRBJ1-2
cdr3_aa: CASSLHRSWVGYTF
cdr3_nt: TGTGCCAGCAGCTTGCACAGGTCTTGGGTTGGCTACACCTTC

d_call: TRBD2
clone_size: .
v_call: TRBV6-7
j_call: TRBJ2-5
cdr3_aa: CASSPGRETFVQETQYF
cdr3_nt: TGTGCCAGCAGCCCGGGGCGGGAGACTTTCGTCCAAGAGACCCAGTACTTC